This is a list of T cell receptor beta chains from one sample in a study of T-cell memory formation after mild COVID-19. TCRdb reprocessed the 5' RACE reads via MiXCR and lists one record per CDR3 protein. The repertoire has under 350,000 distinct CDR3 sequences, 15% to 20% of them found once; the top ten carry roughly 24%. Sequenced input: PBMCs or a T cell subset sorted from them (not recorded which). The receptors were sampled from a man between 18 and 29 years old who had mild COVID-19 (a few samples of this study predate the infection). Cell type and time point are not known. Both conserved end residues are part of each CDR3. Fields, in order: D gene, V gene, CDR3 length, clone size, J gene, CDR3 protein, CDR3 DNA. A D gene is named only where the DNA matches it firmly. Some rows mark clone size as missing; the rest say once, few, many or name a class of expanded clone.

d_gene: .; v_gene: TRBV12-3/TRBV12-4; len: 12; abundance: .; j_gene: TRBJ1-1; CDR3aa: CASSLSLAEAFF; CDR3nt: TGTGCCAGCAGTTTGTCGCTGGCTGAAGCTTTCTTT
d_gene: TRBD1; v_gene: TRBV5-1; len: 16; abundance: few; j_gene: TRBJ2-3; CDR3aa: CASSGGQGEGTDTQYF; CDR3nt: TGCGCCAGCAGCGGGGGACAGGGTGAAGGGACAGATACGCAGTATTTT
d_gene: TRBD1; v_gene: TRBV5-6; len: 15; abundance: .; j_gene: TRBJ2-7; CDR3aa: CASSYGPGGRYEQYF; CDR3nt: TGTGCCAGCAGCTACGGCCCAGGGGGTCGCTACGAGCAGTACTTC
d_gene: .; v_gene: TRBV7-2; len: 12; abundance: .; j_gene: TRBJ2-5; CDR3aa: CASSIHKETQYF; CDR3nt: TGTGCCAGCAGCATACATAAGGAGACCCAGTACTTC
d_gene: .; v_gene: TRBV12-3/TRBV12-4; len: 15; abundance: few; j_gene: TRBJ1-5; CDR3aa: CASSREEYSNQPQHF; CDR3nt: TGTGCCAGCAGCCGGGAAGAATATAGCAATCAGCCCCAGCATTTT
d_gene: TRBD1; v_gene: TRBV7-9; len: 16; abundance: few; j_gene: TRBJ2-1; CDR3aa: CASSRVSGQGYNEQFF; CDR3nt: TGTGCCAGCAGCCGTGTCTCGGGACAGGGCTACAATGAGCAGTTCTTC
d_gene: .; v_gene: TRBV11-3; len: 15; abundance: few; j_gene: TRBJ2-7; CDR3aa: CASSPSLGMRNEQYF; CDR3nt: TGTGCCAGCAGCCCGTCGCTTGGGATGAGGAACGAGCAGTACTTC
d_gene: .; v_gene: TRBV7-9; len: 12; abundance: few; j_gene: TRBJ2-1; CDR3aa: CASSLAVNEQFF; CDR3nt: TGTGCCAGCAGCTTAGCGGTAAATGAGCAGTTCTTC
d_gene: .; v_gene: TRBV6-2/TRBV6-3; len: 12; abundance: .; j_gene: TRBJ1-1; CDR3aa: CASRVANTEAFF; CDR3nt: TGTGCCAGCAGGGTTGCGAACACTGAAGCTTTCTTT
d_gene: TRBD2; v_gene: TRBV7-2; len: 18; abundance: many; j_gene: TRBJ2-2; CDR3aa: CASSSRPGLAANTGELFF; CDR3nt: TGTGCCAGCAGCTCCCGACCGGGACTAGCGGCGAACACCGGGGAGCTGTTTTTT
d_gene: TRBD1; v_gene: TRBV6-5; len: 13; abundance: .; j_gene: TRBJ1-2; CDR3aa: CASSYEGARGYTF; CDR3nt: TGTGCCAGCAGTTACGAGGGGGCGCGAGGCTACACCTTC
d_gene: TRBD1; v_gene: TRBV7-2; len: 14; abundance: .; j_gene: TRBJ2-7; CDR3aa: CASSHRDRHYEQYF; CDR3nt: TGTGCCAGCAGCCACCGGGACAGACACTACGAGCAGTACTTC
d_gene: TRBD1; v_gene: TRBV5-1; len: 15; abundance: many; j_gene: TRBJ2-7; CDR3aa: CASSFLTGDGDEQYF; CDR3nt: TGCGCCAGCAGCTTCCTCACAGGGGACGGAGACGAGCAGTACTTC
d_gene: TRBD1; v_gene: TRBV18; len: 12; abundance: few; j_gene: TRBJ2-3; CDR3aa: CASSSGTGEVYF; CDR3nt: TGTGCCAGCTCATCCGGGACAGGGGAAGTGTATTTT
d_gene: TRBD1; v_gene: TRBV4-1; len: 16; abundance: .; j_gene: TRBJ1-2; CDR3aa: CASSQPDRGSSYGYTF; CDR3nt: TGCGCCAGCAGCCAGCCTGACAGGGGATCTTCCTATGGCTACACCTTC
d_gene: .; v_gene: TRBV9; len: 14; abundance: .; j_gene: TRBJ1-1; CDR3aa: CASSVGPLNTEAFF; CDR3nt: TGTGCCAGCAGCGTTGGGCCATTGAACACTGAAGCTTTCTTT
d_gene: .; v_gene: TRBV4-3; len: 15; abundance: few; j_gene: TRBJ2-3; CDR3aa: CASSQEDREADTQYF; CDR3nt: TGCGCCAGCAGCCAGGAAGACAGGGAGGCAGATACGCAGTATTTT
d_gene: .; v_gene: TRBV5-1; len: 14; abundance: .; j_gene: TRBJ2-3; CDR3aa: CASSPSTGSDTQYF; CDR3nt: TGCGCCAGCAGCCCCAGTACGGGGTCAGATACGCAGTATTTT
d_gene: .; v_gene: TRBV9; len: 14; abundance: .; j_gene: TRBJ1-2; CDR3aa: CASSPSGANYGYTF; CDR3nt: TGTGCCAGCAGCCCCTCTGGAGCTAACTATGGCTACACCTTC
d_gene: .; v_gene: TRBV28; len: 14; abundance: few; j_gene: TRBJ2-3; CDR3aa: CASTAPLGTDTQYF; CDR3nt: TGTGCCAGCACCGCACCCCTAGGCACAGATACGCAGTATTTT
d_gene: .; v_gene: TRBV7-9; len: 14; abundance: .; j_gene: TRBJ1-4; CDR3aa: CASSFGRGDEKLFF; CDR3nt: TGTGCCAGCAGCTTCGGACGGGGGGATGAAAAACTGTTTTTT
d_gene: TRBD1; v_gene: TRBV20-1; len: 15; abundance: few; j_gene: TRBJ2-7; CDR3aa: CSARNSFQGAYEQYF; CDR3nt: TGCAGTGCGAGGAATAGTTTCCAGGGGGCCTACGAGCAGTACTTC
d_gene: TRBD2; v_gene: TRBV6-5; len: 19; abundance: .; j_gene: TRBJ2-5; CDR3aa: CASRLPGLAGAAREETQYF; CDR3nt: TGTGCCAGCAGACTCCCGGGACTAGCGGGGGCGGCGAGGGAAGAGACCCAGTACTTC